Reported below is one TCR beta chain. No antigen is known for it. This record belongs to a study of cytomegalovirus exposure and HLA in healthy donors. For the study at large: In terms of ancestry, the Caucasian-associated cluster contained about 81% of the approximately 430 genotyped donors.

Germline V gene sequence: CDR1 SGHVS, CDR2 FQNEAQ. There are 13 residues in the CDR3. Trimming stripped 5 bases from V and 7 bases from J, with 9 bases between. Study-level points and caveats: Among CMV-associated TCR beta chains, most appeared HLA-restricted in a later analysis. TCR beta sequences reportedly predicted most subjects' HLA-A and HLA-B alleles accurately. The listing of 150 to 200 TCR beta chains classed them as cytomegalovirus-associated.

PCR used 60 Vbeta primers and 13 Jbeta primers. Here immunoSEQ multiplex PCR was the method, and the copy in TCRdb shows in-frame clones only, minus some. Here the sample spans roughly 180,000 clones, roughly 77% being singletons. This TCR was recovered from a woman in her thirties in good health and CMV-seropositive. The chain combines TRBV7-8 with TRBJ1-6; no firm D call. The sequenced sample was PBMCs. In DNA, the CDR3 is TGTGCCAGCAGCCTGGGGAGAAATTCACCCCTCCACTTT. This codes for CASSLGRNSPLHF.